This TCR beta chain stems from a study of regulatory T cells in long-lasting Graves disease. Study-level points and caveats: Persistent disease samples used TRBV28, TRBJ1-2 and TRBJ2-5 preferentially.

Specified time point: persistent/refractory GD, antithyroid drugs over 5 years with positive TRAb. Isolated PBMC RNA provided the starting material for the TCR library. American Thyroid Association guidelines defined how Graves' disease was diagnosed. A note on this clonotype: Its antigen is still unknown. Just one base apart from a much larger clone, this may be a read error.

Both iRepertoire HTBI primers and Arm-PCR of CDR3 regions were used to build the TCR beta libraries. Per the original data handling: Overall, samples carried approximately 60 TRBV and 14 TRBJ segments. Using its own MiXCR run on the multiplex PCR reads, TCRdb lists one record per CDR3 protein. Here the V and J calls rest on TCRdb's processing, not on the authors' analysis. The repertoire has a few hundred thousand distinct CDR3 sequences, roughly 21% of them found once; the top ten carry roughly 7.7%. The ends were cut back, 5 bases at V and 5 bases at J, with 18 bases in the middle. There are 15 residues in the CDR3.

This specimen was peripheral blood mononuclear cells (PBMCs), taken when the disease was refractory, from a patient treated with antithyroid drugs. The chain recombines TRBV12-3 or TRBV12-4 with TRBJ2-5, with D perhaps matching TRBD1 (5 bases). The TCR was taken from a female donor with Graves disease. The CDR3 region has the DNA TGTGCCAGCAGTAGATGGGGCAGGGATCCCGAGACCCAGTACTTC. It codes for CASSRWGRDPETQYF.